The clone carrying this T cell receptor beta chain was seen repeatedly, ten times or more. Time point noted: newly diagnosed GD, antithyroid drugs for less than 3 months. The TCR library was made from RNA extracted from PBMCs. Patients met American Thyroid Association criteria for Graves' disease. This record belongs to a study of regulatory T cells in long-lasting Graves disease. At the level of the study: Freshly diagnosed Graves' patients had used antithyroid drugs for under 3 months.

The CDR3 is made up of 16 amino acids. V lost 0 bases, J lost 0 bases, and 12 bases lay in between. CDR1 is SQVTM, CDR2 ANQGSEA, per germline. Combining iRepertoire HTBI primers with Arm-PCR of CDR3 regions, the authors built TCR beta libraries. TCRdb recomputed calls from the multiplex PCR reads with MiXCR, one row per CDR3 protein. Here the sample spans about 540,000 distinct CDR3 sequences, roughly 12% being singletons. These data were also reused for a study on T cells in Graves' hyperthyroidism and ophthalmopathy. That paper adds: Together with thyroid ultrasound, orbital computed tomography, serum thyroxine and TRAb, clinical symptoms were used for diagnoses.

This chain joins TRBV29-1 and TRBJ2-1; D is unresolved. This sample comprised peripheral blood mononuclear cells (PBMCs), obtained at new diagnosis, from a patient treated with antithyroid drugs. This TCR was recovered from a man between 25 and 39 years old with Graves disease. The CDR3 DNA reads as TGCAGCGTTGAAGAGGGCGTGGTCAGCTCCTACAATGAGCAGTTCTTC. Protein sequence: CSVEEGVVSSYNEQFF.